The clone carrying this T cell receptor beta chain was observed a handful of times. The antigen remains unidentified. These data originate in a study of PD-1 blockade in classical Hodgkin lymphoma. Findings and caveats of the study: Patients with an early start, nivolumab under 1 year after ASCT, were excluded. Although disease activity or prior therapy may be involved, causes of the repertoire differences remain undefined. Complete responders entered with baseline diversity on par with newly diagnosed patients, the results showed. Newly diagnosed patients reportedly had lower baseline TCR diversity than healthy donors.

Only in-frame clones appear in the TCRdb table, and some are missing; sequencing was by immunoSEQ multiplex PCR. The sample lists about 20,000 clones, approximately 80% occurring once. CDR1 SGHNT and CDR2 YYREEE come from the germline V gene (reference sequence). The length of the CDR3 is 14 residues. Trimming at V came to 2 bases and at J to 1 base, leaving 3 bases not matched to a gene. Documented time point: cycle 4 day 1 (C4D1), after less than 7 weeks of nivolumab. All the patients suffered relapse after autologous stem cell transplantation, and brentuximab vedotin exposure differed. Investigators obtained CD8+ T cells from thawed PBMCs by magnetic negative selection.

The TCR comes from a human donor with classical Hodgkin lymphoma. The chain links TRBV5-4 to TRBJ2-7; 7 bases are shared with TRBD2. The starting material was CD8+ T cells from blood, obtained before the fourth cycle of nivolumab. The CDR3 DNA reads TGTGCCAGCAGCTTAACGCGGGGGTCCTACGAGCAGTACTTC. It is translated as CASSLTRGSYEQYF.